Below, 9 T cell receptor beta chains from the same sample are listed, as sequenced in a study of blood T cell repertoires in COVID-19. Profiling relied on immunoSEQ multiplex PCR, and the TCRdb table lists in-frame clones only, not all of them. The top ten clones hold just under 6.5% of a sample with roughly 340,000 clones, 87% of them seen once. The sequencing input was peripheral blood. The receptors derive from a woman between 45 and 60 years old with COVID-19, enrolled during active disease.

The V and J genes are TRBV19 and TRBJ2-1; D may be TRBD1 (6 bases). Germline V gives CDR1 LNHDA, CDR2 SQIVND (reference sequence). CDR3 length: 12 residues. Trimming stripped 3 bases from V and 14 bases from J, with 14 bases between. CDR3 amino acids: CASSILRGPEFF. As DNA, the CDR3 is TGTGCCAGTAGTATCCTCAGGGGACCCGAGTTCTTC.

The rearrangement joins TRBV6-5 to TRBJ2-5; the match to TRBD1 covers 9 bases. The V gene's germline CDR1 is MNHEY and CDR2 SVGAGI. Unmatched junction bases numbered 4, after V lost 6 bases and J lost 5 bases. The CDR3 sequence is 13 residues long. The CDR3 loop reads CASRITGGETQYF. CDR3 nucleotides: TGTGCCAGCAGGATAACAGGGGGCGAGACCCAGTACTTC.

The chain joins TRBV11-2 to TRBJ2-5; TRBD1 is a possible D gene (6 bases). Trimming cost V 4 bases and J 5 bases, with 14 bases left between them. The germline gives CDR1 SGHAT, CDR2 FQNNGV. The CDR3 is 14 amino acids. The CDR3 DNA reads as TGTGCCAGCAGCTCCGGACAGTGGACCGAGACCCAGTACTTC. It is translated as CASSSGQWTETQYF.

This chain connects TRBV19 to TRBJ1-4; 8 nucleotides match TRBD1. Germline V CDR1 and CDR2: LNHDA, SQIVND (reference sequence). The CDR3 length is 15 residues. Losses at the gene ends were 4 bases for V and 5 bases for J; bases not matched to a gene: 6. CDR3 bases: TGTGCCAGTAGTACCAACAGGGGGAGAAATGAAAAACTGTTTTTT. This translates into CASSTNRGRNEKLFF.

The J gene is TRBJ2-7, the V gene TRBV6-5, with a possible D match to TRBD1 (6 bases). Germline-derived CDR1 and CDR2 are MNHEY and SVGAGI. The CDR3 loop spans 14 amino acids. The V gene lost 2 bases and the J gene lost 2 bases, with 10 bases spanning the gap. The CDR3 DNA is TGTGCCAGCAGTTACATAGGACAGACCTACGAGCAGTACTTC. It codes for CASSYIGQTYEQYF.

CDR3 sequence (DNA): TGTGCCAGCTCACCACCGAGAGCGGGAGGGCTTACCGGGGAGCTGTTTTTT. Protein sequence: CASSPPRAGGLTGELFF. The chain links TRBV18 to TRBJ2-2, with 10 bases matching TRBD2. J was trimmed by 5 bases and V by 0 bases; bases with no gene match: 6. The CDR3 runs to 17 residues. CDR1 KGHSH and CDR2 LQKENI come from the germline V gene.

This clone is a singleton in its sample. V and J are TRBV9 and TRBJ2-2; a possible D gene is TRBD1 (6 bases). V lost 1 base to trimming and J lost 3 bases, with 10 bases between them. The CDR3 extends over 15 amino acids. CDR1 SGDLS and CDR2 YYNGEE come from the germline V gene. CDR3 DNA: TGTGCCAGCAGCGTATCTCCAGGGGACACCGGGGAGCTGTTTTTT. This sequence encodes CASSVSPGDTGELFF.

At least ten counts were recorded for this clone. The CDR3 region is CAISERITGGAGELFF. The CDR3, as DNA: TGTGCCATCAGTGAGCGGATCACAGGGGGGGCCGGGGAGCTGTTTTTT. J is TRBJ2-2 and V is TRBV10-3, with D possibly TRBD1 on 8 matching bases. Germline CDR1 is ENHRY and CDR2 is SYGVKD. This CDR3 contains 16 residues. V was pared by 2 bases and J by 6 bases, with 16 bases between.

Note on this clone: Other nucleotide sequences in the sample specify the same CDR3. This chain links TRBV6-5 with TRBJ2-7; the D gene is possibly TRBD1 (6 bases). The V and J ends lost 5 bases and 0 bases respectively, with 8 bases between them. This CDR3 has 13 amino acids. The germline CDR1 and CDR2 sequences are MNHEY and SVGAGI. The CDR3 DNA is TGTGCCAGCAGTAACAGGGACTCCTACGAGCAGTACTTC. Its protein is CASSNRDSYEQYF.